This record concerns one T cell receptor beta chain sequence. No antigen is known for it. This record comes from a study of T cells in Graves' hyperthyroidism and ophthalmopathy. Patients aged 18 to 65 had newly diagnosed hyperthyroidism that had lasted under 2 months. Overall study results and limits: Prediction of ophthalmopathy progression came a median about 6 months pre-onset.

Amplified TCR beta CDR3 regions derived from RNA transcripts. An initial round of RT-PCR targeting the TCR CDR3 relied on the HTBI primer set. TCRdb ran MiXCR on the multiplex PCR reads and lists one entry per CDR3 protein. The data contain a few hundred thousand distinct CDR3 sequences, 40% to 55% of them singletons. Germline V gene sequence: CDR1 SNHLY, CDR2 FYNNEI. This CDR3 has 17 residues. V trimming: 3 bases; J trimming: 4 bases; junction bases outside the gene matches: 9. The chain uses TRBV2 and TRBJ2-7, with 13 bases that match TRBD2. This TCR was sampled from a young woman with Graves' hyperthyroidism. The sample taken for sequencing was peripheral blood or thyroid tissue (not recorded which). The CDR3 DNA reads TGTGCCAGCAGTGATCCTGGGGGACTAGCGGGACAGTACGAGCAGTACTTC. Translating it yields CASSDPGGLAGQYEQYF.